The clone carrying this TCR beta chain showed up many times. The sample comes from a study of T cells after yellow fever vaccination. Generation of TCR cDNA used 5'RACE template switching (which added a universal primer site and UMIs). TCRdb ran MiXCR on the 5' RACE reads and lists one entry per CDR3 protein. Of about 160,000 distinct CDR3 sequences in the sample, around 7.3% were seen once. V lost 1 base to trimming and J lost 4 bases, with 10 bases between them. Germline CDR1 and CDR2: SGHTA and FQGNSA. This CDR3 is 14 amino acids long. This clonotype was sampled from a man aged 18 to 35 who received the YFV17D yellow fever vaccine. The J gene is TRBJ2-5, the V gene TRBV7-2; D is possibly TRBD1 or TRBD2 (5 bases each). This material consisted of CD4+ T cells sorted from PBMCs, taken more than 4 days after the first yellow fever vaccination. The CDR3 loop reads CASSLVGVRETQYF. CDR3 nucleotides: TGTGCCAGCAGCTTAGTGGGGGTTCGAGAGACCCAGTACTTC.